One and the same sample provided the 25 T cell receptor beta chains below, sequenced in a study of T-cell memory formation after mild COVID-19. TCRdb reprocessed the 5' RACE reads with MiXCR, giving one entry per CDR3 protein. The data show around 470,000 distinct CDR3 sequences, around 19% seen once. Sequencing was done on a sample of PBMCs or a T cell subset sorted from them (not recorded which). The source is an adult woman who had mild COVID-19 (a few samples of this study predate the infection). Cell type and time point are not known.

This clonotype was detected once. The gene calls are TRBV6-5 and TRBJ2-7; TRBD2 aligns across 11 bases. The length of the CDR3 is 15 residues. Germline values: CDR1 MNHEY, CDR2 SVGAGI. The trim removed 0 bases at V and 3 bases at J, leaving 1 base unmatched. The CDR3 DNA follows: TGTGCCAGCAGTTACTCCGGGACTAGCGGCTACGAGCAGTACTTC. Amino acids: CASSYSGTSGYEQYF.

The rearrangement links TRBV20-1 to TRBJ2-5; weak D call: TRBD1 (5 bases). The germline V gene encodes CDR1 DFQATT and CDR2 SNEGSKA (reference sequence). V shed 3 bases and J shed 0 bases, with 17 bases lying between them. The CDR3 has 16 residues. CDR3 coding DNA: TGCAGTGCTAGCCGCTTCGACAGCCCGTACCAAGAGACCCAGTACTTC. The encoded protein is CSASRFDSPYQETQYF.

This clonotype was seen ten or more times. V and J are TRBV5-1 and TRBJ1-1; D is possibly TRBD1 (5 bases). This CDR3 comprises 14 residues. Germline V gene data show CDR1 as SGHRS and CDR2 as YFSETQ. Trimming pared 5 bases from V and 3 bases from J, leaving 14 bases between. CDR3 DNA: TGCGCCAGCAGGTTAGGGAGGGGAGACACTGAAGCTTTCTTT. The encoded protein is CASRLGRGDTEAFF.

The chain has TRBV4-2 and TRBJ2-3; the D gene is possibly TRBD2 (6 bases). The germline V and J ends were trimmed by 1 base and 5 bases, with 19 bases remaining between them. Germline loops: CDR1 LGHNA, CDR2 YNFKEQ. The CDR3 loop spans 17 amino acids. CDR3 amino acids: CASSQGQLSGRLDTQYF. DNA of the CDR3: TGTGCCAGCAGCCAAGGTCAGCTGAGCGGGCGGTTAGATACGCAGTATTTT.

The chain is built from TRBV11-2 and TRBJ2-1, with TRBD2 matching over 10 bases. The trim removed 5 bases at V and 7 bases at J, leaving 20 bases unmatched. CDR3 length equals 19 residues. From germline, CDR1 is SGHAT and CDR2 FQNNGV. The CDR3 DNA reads TGTGCCAGCAGCCACTCAATAGCGGGAGGTGGGGAATGGAAGAATGAGCAGTTCTTC. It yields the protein CASSHSIAGGGEWKNEQFF.

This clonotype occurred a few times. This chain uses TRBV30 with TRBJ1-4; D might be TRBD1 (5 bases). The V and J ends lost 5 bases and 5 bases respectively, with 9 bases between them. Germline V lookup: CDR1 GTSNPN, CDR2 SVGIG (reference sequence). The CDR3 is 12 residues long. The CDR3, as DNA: TGTGCCTGGGGACCAGGGAATGAAAAACTGTTTTTT. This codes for CAWGPGNEKLFF.

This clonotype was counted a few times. Here the CDR3 DNA reads TGTGCCAGCAGTGTAAAGAGAAGGGGGTCGGCCAAAAACATTCAGTACTTC. Translated: CASSVKRRGSAKNIQYF. The rearrangement uses TRBV2 and TRBJ2-4, with TRBD1 as a possible D gene (6 bases). Germline values: CDR1 SNHLY, CDR2 FYNNEI. The CDR3 consists of 17 residues. The V end was cut by 4 bases, the J end by 1 base, with 17 bases between.

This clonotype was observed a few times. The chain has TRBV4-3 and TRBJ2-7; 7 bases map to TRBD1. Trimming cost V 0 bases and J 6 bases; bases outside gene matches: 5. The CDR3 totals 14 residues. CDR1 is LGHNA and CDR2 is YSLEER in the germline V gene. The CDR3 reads CASSQDPGQSEQYF. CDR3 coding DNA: TGCGCCAGCAGCCAAGATCCGGGACAGAGCGAGCAGTACTTC.

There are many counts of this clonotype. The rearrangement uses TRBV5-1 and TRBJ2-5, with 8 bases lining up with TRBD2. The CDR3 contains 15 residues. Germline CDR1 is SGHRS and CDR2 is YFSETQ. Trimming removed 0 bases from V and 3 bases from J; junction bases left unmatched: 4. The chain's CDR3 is CASSLDSGGEETQYF. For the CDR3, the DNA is TGCGCCAGCAGCTTGGATTCCGGGGGGGAAGAGACCCAGTACTTC.

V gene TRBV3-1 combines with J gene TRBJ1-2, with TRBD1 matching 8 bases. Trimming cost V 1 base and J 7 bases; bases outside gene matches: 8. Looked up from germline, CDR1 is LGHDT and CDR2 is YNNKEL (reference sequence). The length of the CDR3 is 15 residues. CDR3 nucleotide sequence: TGTGCCAGCAGCCAAGGCGGCAGGGGGCAGGTTGGCTACACCTTC. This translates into CASSQGGRGQVGYTF.

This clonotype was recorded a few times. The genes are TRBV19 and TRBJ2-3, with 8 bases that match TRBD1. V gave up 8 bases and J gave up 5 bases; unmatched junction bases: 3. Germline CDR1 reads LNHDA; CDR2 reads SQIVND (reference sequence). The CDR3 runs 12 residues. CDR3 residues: CASSRGRDTQYF. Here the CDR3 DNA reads TGTGCCAGTTCCAGGGGGCGAGATACGCAGTATTTT.

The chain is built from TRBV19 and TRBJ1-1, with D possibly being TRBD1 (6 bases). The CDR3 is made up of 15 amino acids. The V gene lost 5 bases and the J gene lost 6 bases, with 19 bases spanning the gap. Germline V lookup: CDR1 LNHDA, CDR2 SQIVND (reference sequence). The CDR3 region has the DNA TGTGCCAGTAGTTCAGGGGACGCTATGATCCCTGAAGCTTTCTTT. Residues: CASSSGDAMIPEAFF.

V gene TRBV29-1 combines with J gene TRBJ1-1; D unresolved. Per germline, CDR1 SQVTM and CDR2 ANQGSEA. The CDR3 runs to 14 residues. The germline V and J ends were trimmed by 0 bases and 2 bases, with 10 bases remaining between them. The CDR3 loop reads CSVEEPAGNTEAFF. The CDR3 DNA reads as TGCAGCGTTGAAGAGCCGGCGGGAAACACTGAAGCTTTCTTT.

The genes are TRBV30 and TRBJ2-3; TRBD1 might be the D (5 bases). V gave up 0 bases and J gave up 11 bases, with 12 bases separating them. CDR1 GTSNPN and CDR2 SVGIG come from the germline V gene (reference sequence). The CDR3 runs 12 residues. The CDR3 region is CAWSVRRQKQYF. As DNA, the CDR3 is TGTGCCTGGAGTGTAAGGCGACAGAAGCAGTATTTT.

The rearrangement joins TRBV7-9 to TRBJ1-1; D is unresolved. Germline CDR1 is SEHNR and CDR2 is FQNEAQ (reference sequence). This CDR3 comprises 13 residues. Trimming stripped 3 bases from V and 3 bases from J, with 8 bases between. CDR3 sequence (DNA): TGTGCCAGCAGCTTGATGGGAGACACTGAAGCTTTCTTT. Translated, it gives CASSLMGDTEAFF. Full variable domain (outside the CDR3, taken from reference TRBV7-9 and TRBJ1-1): DTGVSQNPRHKITKRGQNVTFRCDPISEHNRLYWYRQTLGQGPEFLTYFQNEAQLEKSRLLSDRFSAERPKGSFSTLEIQRTEQGDSAMYLCASSLMGDTEAFFGQGTRLTVV.

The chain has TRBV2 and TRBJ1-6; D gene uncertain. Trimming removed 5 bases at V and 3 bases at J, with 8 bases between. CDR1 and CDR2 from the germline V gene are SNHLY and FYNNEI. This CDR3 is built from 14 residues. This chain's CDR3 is CASSKEGYNSPLHF. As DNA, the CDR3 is TGTGCCAGCAGTAAAGAAGGCTATAATTCACCCCTCCACTTT.

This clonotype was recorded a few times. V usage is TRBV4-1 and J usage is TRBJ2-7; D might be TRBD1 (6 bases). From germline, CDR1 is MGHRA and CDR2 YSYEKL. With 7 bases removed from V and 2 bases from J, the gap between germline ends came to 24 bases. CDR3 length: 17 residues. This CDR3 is CASIGKHGAGAPYEQYF. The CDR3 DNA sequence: TGCGCCAGCATCGGAAAGCACGGGGCAGGGGCCCCCTACGAGCAGTACTTC.

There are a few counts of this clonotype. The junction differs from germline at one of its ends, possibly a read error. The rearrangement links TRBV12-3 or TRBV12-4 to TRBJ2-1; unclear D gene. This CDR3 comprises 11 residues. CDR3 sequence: CASSWTGATLF. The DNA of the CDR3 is TGTGCCAGCAGTTGGACGGGTGCCACCCTCTTC.

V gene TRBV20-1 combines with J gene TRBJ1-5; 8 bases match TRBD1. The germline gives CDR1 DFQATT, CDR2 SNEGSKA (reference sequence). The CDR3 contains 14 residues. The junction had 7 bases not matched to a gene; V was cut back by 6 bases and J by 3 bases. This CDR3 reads CSATGTGYNQPQHF. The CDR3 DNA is TGCAGTGCCACAGGGACAGGTTACAATCAGCCCCAGCATTTT.

CDR3 amino acids: CASSRESTGRDEQYF. The CDR3 DNA is TGTGCCAGCAGCCGTGAAAGTACAGGGAGGGACGAGCAGTACTTC. The chain uses TRBV7-3 and TRBJ2-7, with a weak D call TRBD2 (7 bases). The CDR3 contains 15 residues. V was shortened by 5 bases and J by 5 bases, with 19 bases between the two germline ends. Germline CDR1 SGHTA, CDR2 FQGTGA.

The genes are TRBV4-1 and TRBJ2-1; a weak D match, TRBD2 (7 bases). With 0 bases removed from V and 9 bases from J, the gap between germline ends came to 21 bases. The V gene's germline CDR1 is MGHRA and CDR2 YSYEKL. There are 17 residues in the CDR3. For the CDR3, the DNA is TGCGCCAGCAGCCAAGATATAGGGGGGAGGGCCTCGGGTGAGCAGTTCTTC. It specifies CASSQDIGGRASGEQFF.

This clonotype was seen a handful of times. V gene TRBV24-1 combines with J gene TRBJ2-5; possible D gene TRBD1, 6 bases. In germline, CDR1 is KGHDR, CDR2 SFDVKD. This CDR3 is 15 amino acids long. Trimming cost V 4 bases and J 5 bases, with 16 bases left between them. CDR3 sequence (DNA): TGTGCCACCAGTGAGGCCCAGGGGCCCCCGGAGACCCAGTACTTC. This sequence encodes CATSEAQGPPETQYF.

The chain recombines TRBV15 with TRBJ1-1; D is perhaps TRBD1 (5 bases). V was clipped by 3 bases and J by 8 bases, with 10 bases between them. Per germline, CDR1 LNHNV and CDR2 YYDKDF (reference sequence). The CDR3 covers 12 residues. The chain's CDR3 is CATSSRQSEAFF. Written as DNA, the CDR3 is TGTGCCACCAGCAGCCGACAGTCCGAAGCTTTCTTT.

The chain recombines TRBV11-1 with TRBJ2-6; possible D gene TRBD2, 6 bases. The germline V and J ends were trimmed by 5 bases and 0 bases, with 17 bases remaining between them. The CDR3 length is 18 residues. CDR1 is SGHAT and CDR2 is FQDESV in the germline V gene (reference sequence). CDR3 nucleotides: TGTGCCAGCAGCCCAGTGGGGGGACTGCCCTCTGGGGCCAACGTCCTGACTTTC. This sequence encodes CASSPVGGLPSGANVLTF. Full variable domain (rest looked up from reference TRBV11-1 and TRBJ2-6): EAEVAQSPRYKITEKSQAVAFWCDPISGHATLYWYRQILGQGPELLVQFQDESVVDDSQLPKDRFSAERLKGVDSTLKIQPAELGDSAMYLCASSPVGGLPSGANVLTFGAGSRLTVL.

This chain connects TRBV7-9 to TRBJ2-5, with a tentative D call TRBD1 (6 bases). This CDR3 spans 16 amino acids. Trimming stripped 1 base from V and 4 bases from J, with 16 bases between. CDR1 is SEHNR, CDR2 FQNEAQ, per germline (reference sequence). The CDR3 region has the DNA TGTGCCAGCAGCTTAGGAGCGGTACAGGGCCGAGAGACCCAGTACTTC. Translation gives CASSLGAVQGRETQYF.